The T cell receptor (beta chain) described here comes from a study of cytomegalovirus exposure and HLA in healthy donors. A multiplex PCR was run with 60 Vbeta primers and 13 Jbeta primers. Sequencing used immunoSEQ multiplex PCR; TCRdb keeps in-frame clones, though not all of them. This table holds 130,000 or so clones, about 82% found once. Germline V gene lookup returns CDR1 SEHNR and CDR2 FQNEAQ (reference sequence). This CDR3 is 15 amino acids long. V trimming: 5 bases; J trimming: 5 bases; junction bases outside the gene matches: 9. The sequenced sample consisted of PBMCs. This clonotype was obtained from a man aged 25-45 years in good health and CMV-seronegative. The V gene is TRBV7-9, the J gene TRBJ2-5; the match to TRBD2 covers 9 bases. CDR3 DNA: TGTGCCAGCAGCACCCTAGCGGGATGGGAGGAGACCCAGTACTTC. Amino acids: CASSTLAGWEETQYF.